The source of this TCR beta chain is a study of long-term antiretroviral therapy in people with HIV. Germline CDR1 reads SEHNR; CDR2 reads FQNEAQ (reference sequence). This CDR3 comprises 14 residues. V lost 2 bases and J 4 bases, leaving 10 bases between the germline ends. Survey-level immunoSEQ v3.0 assays were run. Produced via immunoSEQ multiplex PCR; TCRdb's table is partial and in-frame only. The sample has 44,000 or so clones, 90% to 95% seen once. The genes are TRBV7-9 and TRBJ2-3; perhaps D is TRBD1 or TRBD2 (5 bases each). The sample consisted of unsorted PBMCs, taken 3.7 years after starting antiretroviral therapy. This sequence originates from a woman in her 50s with HIV. CDR3 residues: CASSLLRGPDTQYF. CDR3 nucleotide sequence: TGTGCCAGCAGCTTATTGAGGGGTCCAGATACGCAGTATTTT.